These 9 T cell receptor beta chains originate from one sample sequenced in a study of CD8 T cells in Susac syndrome. It was with random hexamers that about 0.45 to 1 ug RNA was reverse transcribed. TCRdb processed the immunoSEQ multiplex PCR reads anew with MiXCR; each CDR3 protein has one entry. Altogether hundreds of thousands of distinct CDR3 sequences are present, roughly 95% being singletons, with the ten largest covering 0.095% to 0.12%. Sequencing used CD4+ T cells from PBMCs. These TCRs come from a human donor with Susac syndrome.

This clonotype appeared a few times. The chain has TRBV19 and TRBJ1-5, with D unclear. The CDR3 covers 12 residues. Germline V gives CDR1 LNHDA, CDR2 SQIVND (reference sequence). The germline V and J ends were trimmed by 6 bases and 3 bases, with 6 bases remaining between them. CDR3 amino acids: CASSQINQPQHF. The CDR3, as DNA: TGTGCCAGTAGCCAAATCAATCAGCCCCAGCATTTT.

The V call is TRBV19, the J call TRBJ1-2; 7 bases align to TRBD1. This CDR3 has 14 amino acids. J lost 8 bases, V lost 6 bases, and 12 bases had no gene match. CDR1 and CDR2 from the germline V gene are LNHDA and SQIVND (reference sequence). CDR3 amino acids: CASSPGTVTKGYTF. CDR3 DNA: TGTGCCAGTAGCCCGGGGACAGTAACAAAAGGCTACACCTTC.

The chain employs TRBV14 and TRBJ2-7; 11 bases line up with TRBD2. CDR1 is SGHDN, CDR2 FVKESK, per germline. With 4 bases clipped from V and 5 bases from J, the junction kept 10 bases outside the gene matches. The CDR3 is made up of 16 amino acids. This CDR3 is CASSPISLAGEHEQYF. CDR3 coding DNA: TGTGCCAGCAGCCCTATATCACTAGCGGGAGAGCACGAGCAGTACTTC.

In its sample, this clonotype was seen once. This chain connects TRBV28 to TRBJ1-1; D gene unclear. V lost 8 bases, J lost 1 base, and 17 bases lay in between. The CDR3 has 15 residues. In germline, CDR1 is MDHEN, CDR2 SYDVKM. CDR3 coding DNA: TGTGCCAGCTTTAGCCGGGCTACAGAGAACACTGAAGCTTTCTTT. Protein product: CASFSRATENTEAFF.

This chain links TRBV20-1 with TRBJ1-2; TRBD1 is a possible D gene (5 bases). This CDR3 spans 12 amino acids. V was trimmed by 8 bases and J by 4 bases, leaving 14 bases between them. Germline values: CDR1 DFQATT, CDR2 SNEGSKA (reference sequence). CDR3 coding DNA: TGCAGTTCACCGACAGCTGCCTATGGCTACACCTTC. Amino acids: CSSPTAAYGYTF.

The rearrangement links TRBV5-1 to TRBJ2-3; 13 nucleotides agree with TRBD2. The germline V gene encodes CDR1 SGHRS and CDR2 YFSETQ. This CDR3 has 14 amino acids. J gave up 9 bases and V 4 bases, and 5 bases lay outside the gene matches. The CDR3 protein is CASSRGTSGETQYF. The CDR3 DNA sequence: TGCGCCAGCAGCCGCGGGACTAGCGGGGAGACGCAGTATTTT.

The gene calls are TRBV30 and TRBJ1-1; the match to TRBD1 covers 7 bases. Trimming at V came to 4 bases and at J to 1 base, leaving 3 bases not matched to a gene. CDR3 length: 13 amino acids. Germline CDR1 reads GTSNPN; CDR2 reads SVGIG (reference sequence). The CDR3 sequence is CAWMTGSNTEAFF. In DNA form, the CDR3 reads TGTGCCTGGATGACAGGGTCGAACACTGAAGCTTTCTTT. Complete variable domain (other parts from reference TRBV30 and TRBJ1-1): SQTIHQWPATLVQPVGSPLSLECTVEGTSNPNLYWYRQAAGRGLQLLFYSVGIGQISSEVPQNLSASRPQDRQFILSSKKLLLSDSGFYLCAWMTGSNTEAFFGQGTRLTVV.

The chain combines TRBV9 with TRBJ1-3; D not certain. This CDR3 is 15 amino acids long. The V end lost 2 bases, the J end lost 4 bases, and 13 bases lay between the germline ends. Germline CDR1 and CDR2: SGDLS and YYNGEE. The CDR3 reads CASSVGGIFGNTIYF. The DNA of the CDR3 is TGTGCCAGCAGCGTGGGAGGTATCTTCGGAAACACCATATATTTT. The variable domain in full, completed from reference TRBV9 and TRBJ1-3, reads DSGVTQTPKHLITATGQRVTLRCSPRSGDLSVYWYQQSLDQGLQFLIQYYNGEERAKGNILERFSAQQFPDLHSELNLSSLELGDSALYFCASSVGGIFGNTIYFGEGSWLTVV.

This chain joins TRBV4-1 and TRBJ1-2; D possibly corresponds to TRBD1 (6 bases). The germline gives CDR1 MGHRA, CDR2 YSYEKL. The CDR3 sequence is 13 residues long. Deletions cut 3 bases from V and 4 bases from J, with 9 bases between. CDR3 bases: TGCGCCAGCAGCCAGGACAGCCGCTATGGCTACACCTTC. Protein product: CASSQDSRYGYTF.